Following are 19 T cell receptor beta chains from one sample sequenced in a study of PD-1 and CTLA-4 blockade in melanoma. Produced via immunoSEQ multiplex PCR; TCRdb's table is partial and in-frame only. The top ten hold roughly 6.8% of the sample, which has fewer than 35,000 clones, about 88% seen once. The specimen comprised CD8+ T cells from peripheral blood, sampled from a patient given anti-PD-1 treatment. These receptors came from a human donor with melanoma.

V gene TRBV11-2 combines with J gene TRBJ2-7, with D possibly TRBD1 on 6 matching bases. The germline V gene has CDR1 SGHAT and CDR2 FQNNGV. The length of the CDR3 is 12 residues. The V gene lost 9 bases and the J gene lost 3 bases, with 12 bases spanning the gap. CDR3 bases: TGTGCCAGTGGACAGCTCAGCTACGAGCAGTACTTC. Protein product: CASGQLSYEQYF. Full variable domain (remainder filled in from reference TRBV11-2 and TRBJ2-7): EAGVAQSPRYKIIEKRQSVAFWCNPISGHATLYWYQQILGQGPKLLIQFQNNGVVDDSQLPKDRFSAERLKGVDSTLKIQPAKLEDSAVYLCASGQLSYEQYFGPGTRLTVT.

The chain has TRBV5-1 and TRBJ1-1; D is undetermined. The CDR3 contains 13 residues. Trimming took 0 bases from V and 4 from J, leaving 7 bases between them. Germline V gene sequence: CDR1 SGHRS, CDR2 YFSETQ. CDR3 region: CASSLGLGTEAFF. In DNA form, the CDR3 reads TGCGCCAGCAGCTTGGGGTTGGGCACTGAAGCTTTCTTT.

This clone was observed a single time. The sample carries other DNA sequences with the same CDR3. CDR3 DNA: TGTGCCAGTAGTGCCGGGACAGGACCCTACGAGCAGTACTTC. It specifies CASSAGTGPYEQYF. This rearrangement joins TRBV19 to TRBJ2-7, with 8 bases matching TRBD1. Trimming cost V 5 bases and J 2 bases; bases outside gene matches: 5. The CDR3 contains 14 residues. Germline values: CDR1 LNHDA, CDR2 SQIVND (reference sequence).

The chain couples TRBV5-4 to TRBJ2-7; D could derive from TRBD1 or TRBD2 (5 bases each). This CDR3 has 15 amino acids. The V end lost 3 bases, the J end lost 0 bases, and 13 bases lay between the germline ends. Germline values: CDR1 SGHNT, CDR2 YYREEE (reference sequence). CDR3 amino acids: CASSSDGDHSYEQYF. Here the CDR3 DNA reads TGTGCCAGCAGCTCGGACGGGGACCACTCCTACGAGCAGTACTTC.

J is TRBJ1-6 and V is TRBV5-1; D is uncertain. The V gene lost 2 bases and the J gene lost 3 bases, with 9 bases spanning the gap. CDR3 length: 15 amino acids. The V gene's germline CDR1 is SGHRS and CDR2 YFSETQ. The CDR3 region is CASSFEDRYNSPLHF. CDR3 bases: TGCGCCAGCAGCTTCGAGGACCGCTATAATTCACCCCTCCACTTT.

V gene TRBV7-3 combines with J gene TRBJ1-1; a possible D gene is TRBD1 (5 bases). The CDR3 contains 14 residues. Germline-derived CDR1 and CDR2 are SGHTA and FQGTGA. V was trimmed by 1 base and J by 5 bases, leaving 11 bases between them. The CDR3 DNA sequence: TGTGCCAGCAGCTTAAGTCAGGGAAATACTGAAGCTTTCTTT. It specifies CASSLSQGNTEAFF. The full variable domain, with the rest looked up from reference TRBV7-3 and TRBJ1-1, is GAGVSQTPSNKVTEKGKYVELRCDPISGHTALYWYRQSLGQGPEFLIYFQGTGAADDSGLPNDRFFAVRPEGSVSTLKIQRTERGDSAVYLCASSLSQGNTEAFFGQGTRLTVV.

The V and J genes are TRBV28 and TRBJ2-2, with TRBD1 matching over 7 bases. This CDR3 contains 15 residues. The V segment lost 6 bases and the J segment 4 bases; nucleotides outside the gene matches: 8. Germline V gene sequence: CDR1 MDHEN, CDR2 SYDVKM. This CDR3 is CASRDRVGGTGELFF. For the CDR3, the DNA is TGTGCCAGCAGAGACAGGGTCGGTGGCACCGGGGAGCTGTTTTTT.

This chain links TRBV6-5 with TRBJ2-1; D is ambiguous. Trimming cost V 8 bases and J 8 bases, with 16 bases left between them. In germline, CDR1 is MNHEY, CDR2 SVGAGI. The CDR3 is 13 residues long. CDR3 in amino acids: CASPGLPLDEQFF. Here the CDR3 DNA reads TGTGCCAGCCCGGGCCTCCCTCTGGATGAGCAGTTCTTC.

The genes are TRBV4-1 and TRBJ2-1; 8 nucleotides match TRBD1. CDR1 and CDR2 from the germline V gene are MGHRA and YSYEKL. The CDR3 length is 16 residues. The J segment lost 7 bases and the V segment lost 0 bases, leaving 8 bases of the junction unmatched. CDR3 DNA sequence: TGCGCCAGCAGCCAAGAAGTGGCAGGGGGCTTTAATGAGCAGTTCTTC. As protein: CASSQEVAGGFNEQFF.

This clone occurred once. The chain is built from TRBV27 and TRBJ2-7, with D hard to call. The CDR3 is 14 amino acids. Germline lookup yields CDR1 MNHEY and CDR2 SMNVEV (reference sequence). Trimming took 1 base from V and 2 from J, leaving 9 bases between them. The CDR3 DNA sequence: TGTGCCAGCAGTTTATTCCCCGGGCCCTACGAGCAGTACTTC. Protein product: CASSLFPGPYEQYF.

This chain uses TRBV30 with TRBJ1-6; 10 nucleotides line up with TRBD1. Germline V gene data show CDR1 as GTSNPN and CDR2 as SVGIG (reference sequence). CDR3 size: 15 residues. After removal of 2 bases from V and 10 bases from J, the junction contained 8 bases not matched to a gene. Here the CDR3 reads CAWSSLGTGVSPLHF. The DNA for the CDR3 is TGTGCCTGGAGTTCTCTCGGGACAGGGGTATCACCCCTCCACTTT.

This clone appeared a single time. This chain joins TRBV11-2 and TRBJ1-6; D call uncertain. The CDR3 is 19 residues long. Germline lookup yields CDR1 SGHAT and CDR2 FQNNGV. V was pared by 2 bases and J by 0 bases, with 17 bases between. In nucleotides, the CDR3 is TGTGCCAGCAGCTTAAGAGGAAGTGACGGTAGCTCCTATAATTCACCCCTCCACTTT. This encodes CASSLRGSDGSSYNSPLHF.

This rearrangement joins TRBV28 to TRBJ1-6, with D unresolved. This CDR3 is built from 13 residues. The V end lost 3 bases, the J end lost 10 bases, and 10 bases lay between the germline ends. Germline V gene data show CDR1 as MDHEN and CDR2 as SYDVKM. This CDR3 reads CASSFGSRSPLHF. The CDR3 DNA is TGTGCCAGCAGTTTTGGATCGCGGTCACCCCTCCACTTT.

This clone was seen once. The CDR3 bases are TGTGCCAGCAGTACTAGCGGGGAGCAGTACTTC. It codes for CASSTSGEQYF. The V and J genes are TRBV27 and TRBJ2-7, with 9 bases matching TRBD2. CDR3 length equals 11 residues. Losses at the gene ends were 5 bases for V and 7 bases for J; bases not matched to a gene: 0. Per the germline V gene, CDR1 is MNHEY and CDR2 is SMNVEV (reference sequence).

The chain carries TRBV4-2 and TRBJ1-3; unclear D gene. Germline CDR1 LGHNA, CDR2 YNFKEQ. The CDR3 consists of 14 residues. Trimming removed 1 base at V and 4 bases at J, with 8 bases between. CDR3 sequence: CASSQGTDGNTIYF. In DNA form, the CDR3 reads TGTGCCAGCAGCCAAGGGACGGACGGAAACACCATATATTTT.

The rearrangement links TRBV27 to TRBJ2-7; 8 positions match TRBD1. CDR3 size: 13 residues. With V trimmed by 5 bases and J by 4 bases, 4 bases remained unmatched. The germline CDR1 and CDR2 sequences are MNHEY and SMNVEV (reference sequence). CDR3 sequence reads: CASSAWTGYEQYF. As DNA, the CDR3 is TGTGCCAGCAGTGCCTGGACAGGGTACGAGCAGTACTTC.

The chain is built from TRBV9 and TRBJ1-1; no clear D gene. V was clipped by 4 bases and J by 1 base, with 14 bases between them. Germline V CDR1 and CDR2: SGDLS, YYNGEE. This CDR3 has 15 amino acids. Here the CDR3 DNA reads TGTGCCAGCAGCCCCCTAGGAGACCCGAACACTGAAGCTTTCTTT. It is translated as CASSPLGDPNTEAFF.

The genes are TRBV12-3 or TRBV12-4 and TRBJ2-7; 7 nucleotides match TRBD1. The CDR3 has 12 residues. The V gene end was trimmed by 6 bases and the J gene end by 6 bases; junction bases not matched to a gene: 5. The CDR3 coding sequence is TGTGCCAGCAGCTCCGACAGGGTCGAGCAGTACTTC. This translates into CASSSDRVEQYF.

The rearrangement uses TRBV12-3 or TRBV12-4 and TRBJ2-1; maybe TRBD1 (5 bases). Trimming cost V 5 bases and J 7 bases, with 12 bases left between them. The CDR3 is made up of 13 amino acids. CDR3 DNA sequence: TGTGCCAGCAGTCCCACAGGCGGTAATGAGCAGTTCTTC. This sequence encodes CASSPTGGNEQFF.